The source of this TCR beta chain is a study of T-cell memory formation after mild COVID-19. The V and J ends lost 1 base and 10 bases, in that order; junction bases with no gene match: 5. This CDR3 has 14 residues. TCRdb reanalysed the 5' RACE reads using MiXCR and keeps one entry per CDR3 protein. The sample holds around 300,000 distinct CDR3 sequences, roughly an eighth seen once. This receptor was obtained from a man between 18 and 35 years old who had mild COVID-19 (a few samples of this study predate the infection). Cell type and time point are not known. Sequencing used PBMCs or a T cell subset sorted from them (not recorded which). The chain recombines TRBV12-3 or TRBV12-4 with TRBJ2-1, with TRBD2 matching 9 bases. CDR3 in amino acids: CASSLGLAGIEQFF. The CDR3 region has the DNA TGTGCCAGCAGTTTAGGCCTAGCGGGGATAGAGCAGTTCTTC.